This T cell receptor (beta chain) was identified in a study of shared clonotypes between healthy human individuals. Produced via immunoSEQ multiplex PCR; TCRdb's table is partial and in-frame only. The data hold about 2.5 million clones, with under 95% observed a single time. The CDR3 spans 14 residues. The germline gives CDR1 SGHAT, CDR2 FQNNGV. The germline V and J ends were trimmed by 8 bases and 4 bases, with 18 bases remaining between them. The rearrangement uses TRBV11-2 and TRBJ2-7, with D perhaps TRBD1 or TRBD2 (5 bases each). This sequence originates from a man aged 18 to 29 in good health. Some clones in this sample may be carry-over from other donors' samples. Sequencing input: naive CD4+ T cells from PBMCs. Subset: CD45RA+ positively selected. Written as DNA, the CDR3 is TGTGCCAGCGGGGGTCGGGGCGTTGGGTACGAGCAGTACTTC. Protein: CASGGRGVGYEQYF.